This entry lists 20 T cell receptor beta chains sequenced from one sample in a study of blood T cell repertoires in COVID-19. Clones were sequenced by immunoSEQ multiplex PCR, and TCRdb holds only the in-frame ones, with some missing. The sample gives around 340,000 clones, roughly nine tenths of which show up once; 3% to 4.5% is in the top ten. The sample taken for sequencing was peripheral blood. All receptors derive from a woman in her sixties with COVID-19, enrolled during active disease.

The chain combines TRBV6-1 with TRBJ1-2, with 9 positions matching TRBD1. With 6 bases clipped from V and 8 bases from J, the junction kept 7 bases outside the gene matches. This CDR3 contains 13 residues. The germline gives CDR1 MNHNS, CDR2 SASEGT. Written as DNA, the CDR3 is TGTGCCAGCAGGCTACAGGGGGCTGGCGGCTACACCTTC. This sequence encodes CASRLQGAGGYTF.

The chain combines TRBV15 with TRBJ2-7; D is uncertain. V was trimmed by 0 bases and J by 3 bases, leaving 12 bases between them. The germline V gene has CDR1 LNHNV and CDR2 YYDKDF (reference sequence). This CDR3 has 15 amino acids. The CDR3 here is CATSRDLRLFYEQYF. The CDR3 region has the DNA TGTGCCACCAGCAGAGATCTTCGTCTCTTCTACGAGCAGTACTTC.

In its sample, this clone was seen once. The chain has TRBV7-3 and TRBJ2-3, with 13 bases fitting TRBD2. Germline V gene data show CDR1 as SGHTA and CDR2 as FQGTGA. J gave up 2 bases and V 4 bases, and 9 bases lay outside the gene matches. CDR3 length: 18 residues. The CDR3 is CASSSKGTSGAVTDTQYF. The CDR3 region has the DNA TGTGCCAGCAGCTCCAAGGGGACTAGCGGGGCGGTCACAGATACGCAGTATTTT.

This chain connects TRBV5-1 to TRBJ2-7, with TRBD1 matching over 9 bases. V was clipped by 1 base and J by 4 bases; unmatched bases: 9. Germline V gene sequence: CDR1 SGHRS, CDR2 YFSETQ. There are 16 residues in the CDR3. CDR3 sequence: CASSLNIWTGEYEQYF. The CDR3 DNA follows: TGCGCCAGCAGCTTGAACATTTGGACAGGGGAATACGAGCAGTACTTC.

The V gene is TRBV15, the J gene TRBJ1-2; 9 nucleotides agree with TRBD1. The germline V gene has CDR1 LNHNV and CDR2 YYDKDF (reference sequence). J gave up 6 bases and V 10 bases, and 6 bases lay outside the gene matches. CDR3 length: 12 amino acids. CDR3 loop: CARPQGANGYTF. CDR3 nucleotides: TGTGCCAGGCCACAGGGGGCGAATGGCTACACCTTC.

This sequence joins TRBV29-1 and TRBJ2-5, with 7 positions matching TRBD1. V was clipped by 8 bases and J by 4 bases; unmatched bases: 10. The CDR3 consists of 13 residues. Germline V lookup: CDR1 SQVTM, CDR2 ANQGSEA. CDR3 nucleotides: TGCAGCACGGAAAGGGGGCTGGGAGAGACCCAGTACTTC. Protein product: CSTERGLGETQYF. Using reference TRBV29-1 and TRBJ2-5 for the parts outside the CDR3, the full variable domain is SAVISQKPSRDICQRGTSLTIQCQVDSQVTMMFWYRQQPGQSLTLIATANQGSEATYESGFVIDKFPISRPNLTFSTLTVSNMSPEDSSIYLCSTERGLGETQYFGPGTRLLVL.

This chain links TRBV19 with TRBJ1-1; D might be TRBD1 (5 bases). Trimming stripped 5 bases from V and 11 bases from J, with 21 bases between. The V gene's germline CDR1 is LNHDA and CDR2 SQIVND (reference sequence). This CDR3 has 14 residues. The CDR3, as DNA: TGTGCCAGTAGTCAGACCGGGACCACCGGAGGGGCTTTCTTT. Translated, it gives CASSQTGTTGGAFF.

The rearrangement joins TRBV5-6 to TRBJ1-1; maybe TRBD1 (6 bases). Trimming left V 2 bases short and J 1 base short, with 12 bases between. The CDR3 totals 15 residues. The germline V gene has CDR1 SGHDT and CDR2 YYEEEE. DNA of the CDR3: TGTGCCAGCAGCTTTTATAAACAGGGGAACACTGAAGCTTTCTTT. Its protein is CASSFYKQGNTEAFF.

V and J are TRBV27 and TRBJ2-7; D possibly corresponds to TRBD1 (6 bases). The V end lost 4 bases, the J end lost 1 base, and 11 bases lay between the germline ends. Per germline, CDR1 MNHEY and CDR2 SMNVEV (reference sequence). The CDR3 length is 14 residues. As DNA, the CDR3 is TGTGCCAGCAGTTCCCAAACAGGGTCCTACGAGCAGTACTTC. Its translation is CASSSQTGSYEQYF.

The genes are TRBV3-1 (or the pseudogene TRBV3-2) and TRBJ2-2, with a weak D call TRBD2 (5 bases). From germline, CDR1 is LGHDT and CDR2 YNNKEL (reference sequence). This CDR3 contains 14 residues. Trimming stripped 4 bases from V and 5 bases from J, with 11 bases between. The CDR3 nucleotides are TGTGCCAGCAGCCTAATGGGAGCGACCGGGGAGCTGTTTTTT. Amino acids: CASSLMGATGELFF.

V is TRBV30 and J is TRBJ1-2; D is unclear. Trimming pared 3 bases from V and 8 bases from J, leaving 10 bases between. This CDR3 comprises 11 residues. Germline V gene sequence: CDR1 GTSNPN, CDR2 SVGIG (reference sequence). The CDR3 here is CAWSFKTGYTF. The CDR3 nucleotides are TGTGCCTGGAGCTTTAAGACAGGCTACACCTTC.

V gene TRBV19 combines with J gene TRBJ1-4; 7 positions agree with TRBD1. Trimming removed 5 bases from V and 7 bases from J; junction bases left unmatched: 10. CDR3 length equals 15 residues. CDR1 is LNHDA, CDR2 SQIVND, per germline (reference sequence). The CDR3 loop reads CASSRRTGRVEKLFF. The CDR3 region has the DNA TGTGCCAGTAGTCGACGGACAGGCCGCGTTGAAAAACTGTTTTTT.

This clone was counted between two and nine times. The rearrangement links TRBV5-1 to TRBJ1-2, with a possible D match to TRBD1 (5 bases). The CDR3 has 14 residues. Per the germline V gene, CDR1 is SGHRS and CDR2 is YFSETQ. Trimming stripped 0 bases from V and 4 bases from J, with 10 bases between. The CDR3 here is CASSLDGQFYGYTF. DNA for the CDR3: TGCGCCAGCAGCTTGGACGGACAATTCTATGGCTACACCTTC.

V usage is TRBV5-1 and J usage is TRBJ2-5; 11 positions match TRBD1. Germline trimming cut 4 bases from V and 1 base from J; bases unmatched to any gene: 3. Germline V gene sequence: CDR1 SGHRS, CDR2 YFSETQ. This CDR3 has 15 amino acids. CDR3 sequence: CASSEGTGGQETQYF. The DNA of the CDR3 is TGCGCCAGCAGCGAGGGGACAGGGGGCCAAGAGACCCAGTACTTC.

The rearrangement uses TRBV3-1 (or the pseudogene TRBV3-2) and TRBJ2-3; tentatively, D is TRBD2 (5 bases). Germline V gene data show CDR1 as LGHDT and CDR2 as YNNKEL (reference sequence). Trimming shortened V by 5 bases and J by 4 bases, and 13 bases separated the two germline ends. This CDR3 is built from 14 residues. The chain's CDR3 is CASSSQLVADTQYF. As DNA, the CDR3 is TGTGCCAGCAGCTCCCAACTAGTTGCAGATACGCAGTATTTT.

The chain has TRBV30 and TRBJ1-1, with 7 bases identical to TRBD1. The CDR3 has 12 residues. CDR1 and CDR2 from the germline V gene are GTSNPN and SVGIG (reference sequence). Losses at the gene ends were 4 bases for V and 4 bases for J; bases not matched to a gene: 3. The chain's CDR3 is CAWKYRGTEAFF. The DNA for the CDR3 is TGTGCCTGGAAATACAGGGGCACTGAAGCTTTCTTT.

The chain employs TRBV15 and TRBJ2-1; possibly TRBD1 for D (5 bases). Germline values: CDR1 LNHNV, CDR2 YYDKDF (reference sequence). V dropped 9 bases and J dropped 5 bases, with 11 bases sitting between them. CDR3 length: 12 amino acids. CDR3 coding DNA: TGTGCCACTGCTGACAGAAACAATGAGCAGTTCTTC. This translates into CATADRNNEQFF.

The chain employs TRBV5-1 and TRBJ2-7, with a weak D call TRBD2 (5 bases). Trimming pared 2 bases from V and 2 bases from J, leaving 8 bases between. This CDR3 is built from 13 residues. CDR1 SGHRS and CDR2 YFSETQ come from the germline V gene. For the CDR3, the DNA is TGCGCCAGCAGCTTCGGGGAGACCTACGAGCAGTACTTC. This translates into CASSFGETYEQYF.

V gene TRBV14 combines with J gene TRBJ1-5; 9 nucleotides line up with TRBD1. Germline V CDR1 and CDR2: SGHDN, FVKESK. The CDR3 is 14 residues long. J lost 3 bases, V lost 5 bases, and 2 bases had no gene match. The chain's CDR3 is CASSGTGYNQPQHF. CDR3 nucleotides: TGTGCCAGCAGCGGGACAGGGTACAATCAGCCCCAGCATTTT.

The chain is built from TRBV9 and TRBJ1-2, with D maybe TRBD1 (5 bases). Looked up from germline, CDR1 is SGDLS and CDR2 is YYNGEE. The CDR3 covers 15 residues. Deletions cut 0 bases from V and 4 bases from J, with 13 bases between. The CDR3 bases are TGTGCCAGCAGCGTAGGAGCGGGGCCTGGCTATGGCTACACCTTC. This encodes CASSVGAGPGYGYTF.